The 27 T cell receptor beta chains reported below all come from one sample, sequenced in a study of patients and donors after allogeneic stem cell transplantation. From the RT-PCR reads, TCRdb called clonotypes with MiXCR, one entry per CDR3 protein. Of fewer than 75,000 distinct CDR3 sequences in the sample, 13% were seen once. Sequenced input: blood, either unsorted or a sorted T cell fraction (not recorded which). All receptors derive from a human donor who was either an allogeneic HSCT recipient or a stem cell or donor lymphocyte infusion donor (not recorded which). It is not recorded whose cells these are; they may come from a transplant donor.

This clonotype was counted between two and nine times. CDR3 sequence (DNA): TGTGCCACCAGTGATAACTTTAAAGCGGGTCCTAACACCGGGGAGCTGTTTTTT. Encoded protein: CATSDNFKAGPNTGELFF. This chain uses TRBV24-1 with TRBJ2-2; a weak D match, TRBD2 (6 bases). V lost 3 bases and J 2 bases, leaving 18 bases between the germline ends. CDR3 length: 18 amino acids. Germline values: CDR1 KGHDR, CDR2 SFDVKD.

This clonotype showed up many times. V and J are TRBV7-9 and TRBJ2-1; 7 bases are a match to TRBD1. V shed 2 bases, J shed 5 bases, and the junction held 9 bases outside the gene matches. Per germline, CDR1 SEHNR and CDR2 FQNEAQ (reference sequence). The CDR3 consists of 16 residues. The CDR3 is CASSLRAHGTDNEQFF. The CDR3 DNA reads TGTGCCAGCAGCTTAAGAGCCCACGGGACAGACAATGAGCAGTTCTTC.

This clonotype was detected many times. The chain carries TRBV6-5 and TRBJ1-1; D gene ambiguous. The germline V gene has CDR1 MNHEY and CDR2 SVGAGI. V gave up 1 base and J gave up 1 base, with 4 bases separating them. The CDR3 contains 13 residues. CDR3 DNA: TGTGCCAGCAGTTACTGGGGGAACACTGAAGCTTTCTTT. It codes for CASSYWGNTEAFF.

This clonotype was detected a few times. The chain couples TRBV3-1 to TRBJ1-4, with D hard to call. In germline, CDR1 is LGHDT, CDR2 YNNKEL (reference sequence). The CDR3 contains 19 residues. The V gene lost 0 bases and the J gene lost 0 bases, with 17 bases spanning the gap. The CDR3 is CASSQEYPGFHATNEKLFF. The CDR3 DNA follows: TGTGCCAGCAGCCAAGAATATCCAGGCTTCCATGCAACTAATGAAAAACTGTTTTTT.

The chain employs TRBV10-3 and TRBJ1-2, with D maybe TRBD1 (5 bases). The ends were cut back, 3 bases at V and 6 bases at J, with 14 bases in the middle. Germline V gives CDR1 ENHRY, CDR2 SYGVKD. This CDR3 is built from 14 residues. As DNA, the CDR3 is TGTGCCATCAGTGAAGGGACTCCTGGGCATGGCTACACCTTC. It encodes CAISEGTPGHGYTF.

There are many counts of this clonotype. This rearrangement joins TRBV29-1 to TRBJ2-1, with D perhaps TRBD2 (6 bases). Between the trimmed V and J ends, which lost 8 bases and 4 bases, there was a span of 12 bases. The CDR3 length is 12 residues. Germline assignment: CDR1 SQVTM and CDR2 ANQGSEA. CDR3 amino acids: CSTTDYYNEQFF. CDR3 nucleotide sequence: TGCAGCACCACGGACTATTACAATGAGCAGTTCTTC.

The chain carries TRBV10-3 and TRBJ2-1; TRBD2 aligns across 7 bases. Germline CDR1 ENHRY, CDR2 SYGVKD. The CDR3 is made up of 15 amino acids. V lost 6 bases, J lost 0 bases, and 5 bases stayed unmatched. The CDR3 DNA is TGTGCCATCAGGGAACTAGCGAGCTCCTACAATGAGCAGTTCTTC. Protein sequence: CAIRELASSYNEQFF.

This clonotype was picked up a small number of times. This chain connects TRBV6-5 to TRBJ2-2; TRBD2 matches at 9 bases. The J segment lost 9 bases and the V segment lost 7 bases, leaving 18 bases of the junction unmatched. CDR3 length: 17 residues. Germline V lookup: CDR1 MNHEY, CDR2 SVGAGI. DNA for the CDR3: TGTGCCAGCACCAGGAAACCGGGACTAGCCATGAGTTGGGAGCTGTTTTTT. Translating it yields CASTRKPGLAMSWELFF.

The chain has TRBV19 and TRBJ1-1, with D perhaps TRBD1 (5 bases). The germline V and J ends were trimmed by 7 bases and 0 bases, with 12 bases remaining between them. Germline V gene sequence: CDR1 LNHDA, CDR2 SQIVND (reference sequence). The CDR3 runs 14 residues. CDR3 DNA: TGTGCCAGTACTCAGGGATTTATGAACACTGAAGCTTTCTTT. This gives the protein CASTQGFMNTEAFF.

V is TRBV29-1 and J is TRBJ1-3; D remains ambiguous. CDR3 length: 10 residues. V was cut by 8 bases and J by 4 bases, with 6 bases left in between. Germline V gives CDR1 SQVTM, CDR2 ANQGSEA. This CDR3 reads CSLLGNTIYF. The CDR3 DNA reads as TGCAGCTTACTAGGAAACACCATATATTTT.

The V and J genes are TRBV10-3 and TRBJ2-7, with D possibly matching TRBD2 (5 bases). There are 14 residues in the CDR3. In germline, CDR1 is ENHRY, CDR2 SYGVKD. Trimming stripped 3 bases from V and 2 bases from J, with 11 bases between. CDR3 amino acids: CAISDDYRTYEQYF. CDR3 bases: TGTGCCATCAGTGACGACTACCGCACCTACGAGCAGTACTTC.

This clonotype came up many times. This chain uses TRBV3-1 with TRBJ1-5, with D hard to call. CDR1 is LGHDT, CDR2 YNNKEL, per germline (reference sequence). The CDR3 runs to 13 residues. V gave up 4 bases and J gave up 5 bases, with 9 bases separating them. CDR3 bases: TGTGCCAGCAGCCCCGAGGGAGATCAGCCCCAGCATTTT. Amino acid sequence: CASSPEGDQPQHF.

The sample holds many counts of this clonotype. The chain recombines TRBV6-5 with TRBJ1-6; TRBD1 agrees at 9 bases. This CDR3 has 16 amino acids. V lost 6 bases, J lost 7 bases, and 10 bases stayed unmatched. Germline V CDR1 and CDR2: MNHEY, SVGAGI. This CDR3 is CASSWGQGSANSPLHF. The CDR3 DNA reads TGTGCCAGCAGCTGGGGACAGGGATCAGCGAATTCACCCCTCCACTTT.

This clonotype was detected ten times or more. V gene TRBV12-3 or TRBV12-4 combines with J gene TRBJ2-5; TRBD1 is a possible D gene (5 bases). The CDR3 totals 15 residues. The V gene lost 5 bases and the J gene lost 2 bases, with 15 bases spanning the gap. CDR3 coding DNA: TGTGCCAGCAGTGCAGGGCCCCCTTATCAAGAGACCCAGTACTTC. It is translated as CASSAGPPYQETQYF.

This clonotype was detected many times. The chain links TRBV3-1 to TRBJ2-6; D gene ambiguous. Trimming cost V 4 bases and J 4 bases, with 5 bases left between them. The length of the CDR3 is 13 residues. Per germline, CDR1 LGHDT and CDR2 YNNKEL (reference sequence). CDR3 amino acids: CASSLQGANVLTF. DNA of the CDR3: TGTGCCAGCAGCCTACAGGGGGCCAACGTCCTGACTTTC.

This clonotype was observed a handful of times. This rearrangement joins TRBV12-3 or TRBV12-4 to TRBJ2-1, with 10 nucleotides matching TRBD2. The CDR3 is 16 residues long. Trimming cost V 3 bases and J 6 bases; bases outside gene matches: 8. CDR3 sequence reads: CASSFSSGSRVNEQFF. The DNA for the CDR3 is TGTGCCAGCAGTTTCTCTAGCGGGAGTAGGGTCAATGAGCAGTTCTTC.

This clonotype was seen repeatedly, ten times or more. The V call is TRBV5-1, the J call TRBJ2-7, with D perhaps assigned TRBD1 or TRBD2 (7 bases each). The CDR3 length is 15 residues. V lost 3 bases, J lost 2 bases, and 15 bases lay in between. Germline CDR1 reads SGHRS; CDR2 reads YFSETQ. DNA for the CDR3: TGCGCCAGCAGCTCCCGACAGGGACTACCCTACGAGCAGTACTTC. This codes for CASSSRQGLPYEQYF. The whole variable domain, remainder taken from reference TRBV5-1 and TRBJ2-7, is KAGVTQTPRYLIKTRGQQVTLSCSPISGHRSVSWYQQTPGQGLQFLFEYFSETQRNKGNFPGRFSGRQFSNSRSEMNVSTLELGDSALYLCASSSRQGLPYEQYFGPGTRLTVT.

This clonotype has just a few counts. This chain uses TRBV15 with TRBJ1-6; no definite D call. The CDR3 runs to 12 residues. CDR1 is LNHNV, CDR2 YYDKDF, per germline (reference sequence). Trimming removed 1 base at V and 9 bases at J, with 4 bases between. The CDR3 region has the DNA TGTGCCACCAGCAGAGGAGGTTCACCCCTCCACTTT. It codes for CATSRGGSPLHF. The complete variable domain, with remaining parts taken from reference TRBV15 and TRBJ1-6, reads DAMVIQNPRYQVTQFGKPVTLSCSQTLNHNVMYWYQQKSSQAPKLLFHYYDKDFNNEADTPDNFQSRRPNTSFCFLDIRSPGLGDTAMYLCATSRGGSPLHFGNGTRLTVT.

The gene calls are TRBV15 and TRBJ2-1; maybe TRBD2 (5 bases). The CDR3 runs 17 residues. Germline values: CDR1 LNHNV, CDR2 YYDKDF (reference sequence). The V end was cut by 0 bases, the J end by 5 bases, with 17 bases between. For the CDR3, the DNA is TGTGCCACCAGCAGAGATGGATGGCTAGCTGGGGACAATGAGCAGTTCTTC. It is translated as CATSRDGWLAGDNEQFF.

The chain uses TRBV11-2 and TRBJ2-3; D might be TRBD1 (5 bases). This CDR3 is built from 17 residues. V was shortened by 2 bases and J by 2 bases, with 17 bases between the two germline ends. Germline V gene lookup returns CDR1 SGHAT and CDR2 FQNNGV. The CDR3 DNA reads as TGTGCCAGCAGCTTATCCCCCCAGGGAAAGCCCACAGATACGCAGTATTTT. Amino acids: CASSLSPQGKPTDTQYF.

This clonotype was detected ten times or more. The chain has TRBV7-6 and TRBJ2-1; 10 bases agree with TRBD2. Germline-derived CDR1 and CDR2 are SGHVS and FNYEAQ. The ends lost 1 base at V and 7 bases at J; junction bases unmatched: 1. The CDR3 loop spans 14 amino acids. CDR3 bases: TGTGCCAGCAGCTTAGAAGCGGGAGGGAATGAGCAGTTCTTC. Its translation is CASSLEAGGNEQFF.

This clonotype was counted at least ten times. The chain is built from TRBV6-5 and TRBJ1-5; D not resolved. Germline values: CDR1 MNHEY, CDR2 SVGAGI. The V end lost 5 bases, the J end lost 11 bases, and 22 bases lay between the germline ends. The CDR3 extends over 15 amino acids. CDR3 DNA sequence: TGTGCCAGCAGTGCCCCGGGTCTTGGGATATCCGCCCAGCATTTT. Protein sequence: CASSAPGLGISAQHF.

This clonotype appeared a few times. The chain has TRBV29-1 and TRBJ1-1; D is undetermined. V was trimmed by 7 bases and J by 3 bases, leaving 12 bases between them. Germline assignment: CDR1 SQVTM and CDR2 ANQGSEA. CDR3 length: 12 amino acids. The CDR3, as DNA: TGCAGCGCCCTTGACGGGGACACTGAAGCTTTCTTT. As protein: CSALDGDTEAFF.

This clonotype was counted only a few times. The genes are TRBV12-3 or TRBV12-4 and TRBJ2-3; 10 bases are shared with TRBD2. The CDR3 spans 16 residues. With 2 bases clipped from V and 2 bases from J, the junction kept 4 bases outside the gene matches. CDR3 sequence: CASSLLAGEVTDTQYF. The CDR3 coding sequence is TGTGCCAGCAGTTTACTAGCGGGAGAGGTCACAGATACGCAGTATTTT.

This clonotype was seen at least ten times. The rearrangement joins TRBV10-1 to TRBJ1-3; perhaps TRBD1 as D (5 bases). V was cut by 7 bases and J by 0 bases, with 13 bases left in between. The CDR3 totals 15 residues. Per the germline V gene, CDR1 is WNHNN and CDR2 is SYGVQD (reference sequence). The CDR3: CASTAGPNSGNTIYF. The CDR3 DNA follows: TGCGCCAGCACAGCGGGACCGAACTCTGGAAACACCATATATTTT.

The J gene is TRBJ2-5, the V gene TRBV2; D might be TRBD1 (5 bases). The germline V gene encodes CDR1 SNHLY and CDR2 FYNNEI. The ends were cut back, 0 bases at V and 5 bases at J, with 19 bases in the middle. The CDR3 covers 17 residues. The chain's CDR3 is CASSEADKVWTWETQYF. The CDR3 DNA sequence: TGTGCCAGCAGTGAAGCGGACAAGGTCTGGACATGGGAGACCCAGTACTTC.

This chain joins TRBV6-2 or TRBV6-3 and TRBJ2-5, with D possibly TRBD2 on 5 matching bases. Germline V gene lookup returns CDR1 MNHEY and CDR2 SVGEGT. V gave up 0 bases and J gave up 5 bases, with 10 bases separating them. This CDR3 region has 14 residues. The DNA of the CDR3 is TGTGCCAGCAGTTACTCGACGGGGTTGGAGACCCAGTACTTC. Protein product: CASSYSTGLETQYF.